The TCR beta chain under discussion was sequenced for a study of radiation and T cells in renal cell carcinoma. Trimming cost V 10 bases and J 5 bases, with 16 bases left between them. Germline V lookup: CDR1 WSHSY, CDR2 SAAADI. The CDR3 spans 13 residues. Measured with immunoSEQ multiplex PCR; TCRdb has only the in-frame clones, and not every one. The sample lists 70,000 or so clones, around 76% occurring once. The time point here: blood 2 weeks post-SBRT. Treatment noted: 15 Gy SBRT to primary tumor, nephrectomy 4 weeks later. Blood was sampled at baseline, 2 weeks and 4 weeks after SBRT. The sequence came from a man in his sixties with renal cell carcinoma. The sequences come from blood, collected from a patient whose treatment included radiotherapy and nephrectomy. The chain carries TRBV10-2 and TRBJ2-3; TRBD1 might be the D (6 bases). CDR3 DNA sequence: TGCGCCACACAAAACCTCAGGGGAGATACGCAGTATTTT. It yields the protein CATQNLRGDTQYF.